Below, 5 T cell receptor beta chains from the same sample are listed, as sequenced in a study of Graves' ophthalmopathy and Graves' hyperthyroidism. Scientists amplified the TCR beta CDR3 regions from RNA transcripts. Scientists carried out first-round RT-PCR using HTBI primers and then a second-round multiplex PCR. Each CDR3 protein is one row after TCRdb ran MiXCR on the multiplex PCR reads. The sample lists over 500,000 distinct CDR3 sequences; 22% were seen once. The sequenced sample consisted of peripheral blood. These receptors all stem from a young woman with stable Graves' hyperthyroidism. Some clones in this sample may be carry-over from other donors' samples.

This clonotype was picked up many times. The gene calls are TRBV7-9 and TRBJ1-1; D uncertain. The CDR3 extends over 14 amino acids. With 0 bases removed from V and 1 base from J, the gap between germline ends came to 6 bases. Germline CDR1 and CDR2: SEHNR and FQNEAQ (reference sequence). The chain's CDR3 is CASSLASRNTEAFF. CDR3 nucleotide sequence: TGTGCCAGCAGCTTAGCAAGCAGGAACACTGAAGCTTTCTTT.

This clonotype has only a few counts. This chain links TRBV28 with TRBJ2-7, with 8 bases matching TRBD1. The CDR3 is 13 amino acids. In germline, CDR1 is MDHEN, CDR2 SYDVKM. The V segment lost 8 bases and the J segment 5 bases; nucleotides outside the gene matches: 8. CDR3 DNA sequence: TGTGCCAGCGGCGACAGGGGCTACGACGAGCAGTACTTC. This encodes CASGDRGYDEQYF.

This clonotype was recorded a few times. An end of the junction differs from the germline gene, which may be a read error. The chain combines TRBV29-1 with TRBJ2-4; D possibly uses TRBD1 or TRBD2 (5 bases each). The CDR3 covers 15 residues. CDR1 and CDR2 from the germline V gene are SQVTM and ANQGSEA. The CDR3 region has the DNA TGCAGCGTTGAGGACGACAGTCTAGCCAAAAACATTAAGTACTTC. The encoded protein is CSVEDDSLAKNIKYF.

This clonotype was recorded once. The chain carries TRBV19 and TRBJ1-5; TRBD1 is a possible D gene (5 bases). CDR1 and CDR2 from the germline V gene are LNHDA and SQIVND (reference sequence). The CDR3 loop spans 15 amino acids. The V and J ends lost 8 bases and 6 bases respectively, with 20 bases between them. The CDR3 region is CASRTGRLIFQPQHF. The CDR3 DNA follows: TGTGCCAGTCGTACGGGACGGCTCATTTTTCAGCCCCAGCATTTT. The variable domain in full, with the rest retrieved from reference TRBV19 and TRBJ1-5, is DGGITQSPKYLFRKEGQNVTLSCEQNLNHDAMYWYRQDPGQGLRLIYYSQIVNDFQKGDIAEGYSVSREKKESFPLTVTSAQKNPTAFYLCASRTGRLIFQPQHFGDGTRLSIL.

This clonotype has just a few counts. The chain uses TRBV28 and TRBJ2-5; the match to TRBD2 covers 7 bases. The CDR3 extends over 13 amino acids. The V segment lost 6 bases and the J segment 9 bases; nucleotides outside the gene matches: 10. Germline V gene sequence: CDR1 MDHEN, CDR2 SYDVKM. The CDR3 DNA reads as TGTGCCAGCAGAGGAAGCGGGGTGGAGGCCCAGTACTTC. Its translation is CASRGSGVEAQYF. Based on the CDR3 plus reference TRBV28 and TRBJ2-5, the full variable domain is DVKVTQSSRYLVKRTGEKVFLECVQDMDHENMFWYRQDPGLGLRLIYFSYDVKMKEKGDIPEGYSVSREKKERFSLILESASTNQTSMYLCASRGSGVEAQYFGPGTRLLVL.